These T cell receptor beta chains were read from a single sample in a study of T cells in tumors after PD-1 blockade. Produced via immunoSEQ multiplex PCR; TCRdb's table is partial and in-frame only. In the table there are about 33,000 clones, about three quarters of which are singletons. This material consisted of PBMCs, taken before anti-PD-1 treatment. The receptors come from a human donor with basal cell carcinoma. Both conserved end residues are part of each CDR3. D genes are given only for firm matches. The listing skips clone size in some rows; elsewhere it reads once, few, many or a size class.

v_gene	d_gene	abundance	j_gene	CDR3aa	CDR3nt
TRBV5-1	TRBD2	-	TRBJ2-6	CASSQLAGISGANVLTF	TGCGCCAGCAGCCAACTAGCGGGGATCTCTGGGGCCAACGTCCTGACTTTC
TRBV5-5	-	-	TRBJ2-7	CASSLGFAQSYEQYF	TGTGCCAGCAGCTTGGGGTTCGCACAGTCCTACGAGCAGTACTTC
TRBV3-1/TRBV3-2	-	once	TRBJ1-6	CASSQSAGSNSPLHF	TGTGCCAGCAGCCAATCTGCAGGGAGCAATTCACCCCTCCACTTT
TRBV5-1	TRBD2	many	TRBJ2-2	CASSLVVTGTSGLGELFF	TGCGCCAGCAGCTTGGTCGTAACCGGGACTAGCGGGCTAGGGGAGCTGTTTTTT
TRBV7-8	-	-	TRBJ1-2	CASSFSLTGGGYTF	TGTGCCAGCAGCTTTTCCCTTACAGGAGGTGGCTACACCTTC
TRBV19	-	-	TRBJ1-5	CASSPRTPDSNQPQHF	TGTGCCAGTAGTCCCCGGACACCTGATAGCAATCAGCCCCAGCATTTT
TRBV24-1	-	medium-sized	TRBJ1-4	CATSAATDRNEKLFF	TGTGCCACCAGTGCCGCGACCGATAGAAATGAAAAACTGTTTTTT
TRBV11-3	-	-	TRBJ2-3	CASSLDGAGTQYF	TGTGCCAGCAGCTTAGATGGGGCGGGCACGCAGTATTTT
TRBV18	TRBD2	many	TRBJ2-1	CASSVGLAGNEQFF	TGTGCCAGCTCCGTCGGACTAGCGGGTAATGAGCAGTTCTTC
TRBV7-2	TRBD2	-	TRBJ2-1	CASSRTAPGLADLYNEQFF	TGTGCCAGCAGCCGGACCGCCCCGGGACTAGCGGACCTCTACAATGAGCAGTTCTTC
TRBV2	-	-	TRBJ2-6	CASHGSSGANVLTF	TGTGCCAGTCATGGGAGCTCTGGGGCCAACGTCCTGACTTTC
TRBV2	-	-	TRBJ2-3	CASSRVWGDTQYF	TGTGCCAGCAGTCGGGTCTGGGGGGATACGCAGTATTTT
TRBV9	-	-	TRBJ1-5	CASSAHGGGQPQHF	TGTGCCAGCAGCGCTCACGGGGGAGGTCAGCCCCAGCATTTT
TRBV7-9	-	-	TRBJ1-5	CASSLERDFAGNQPQHF	TGTGCCAGCAGTCTCGAGAGGGACTTTGCGGGCAATCAGCCCCAACATTTT
TRBV7-2	TRBD1	-	TRBJ1-1	CASSLAPGGSEAFF	TGTGCCAGCAGCTTAGCGCCAGGGGGGTCTGAAGCTTTCTTT
TRBV7-9	-	few	TRBJ1-2	CASSLKLEGYTF	TGTGCCAGCAGCTTGAAATTGGAAGGCTACACCTTC
TRBV7-3	TRBD2	-	TRBJ2-1	CASSLSGRAEGEQFF	TGTGCCAGCAGCCTTAGCGGGAGGGCCGAGGGTGAGCAGTTCTTC
TRBV25-1	-	-	TRBJ1-1	CASSSARQVENTEAFF	TGTGCCAGCAGCTCGGCCCGACAGGTAGAGAACACTGAAGCTTTCTTT
TRBV1	-	-	TRBJ2-1	CTSSQGRRGGYNEQFF	TGCACCAGCAGCCAAGGGAGGCGGGGGGGCTACAATGAGCAGTTCTTC
TRBV23-1	-	-	TRBJ2-5	CAVRAETQYF	TGCGCCGTCCGAGCGGAGACCCAGTACTTC